Below are 25 T cell receptor beta chains sequenced from a single sample in a study of cytotoxic CD8 clonotypes in ibrutinib-treated CLL. TCRdb's table, derived via immunoSEQ multiplex PCR, lists solely in-frame clones and lacks some. The table shows under 300,000 clones, with roughly 70% occurring only once. Sequencing was performed on PBMCs, taken after 24 months of ibrutinib treatment. These receptors were taken from a human donor with chronic lymphocytic leukemia.

The genes are TRBV19 and TRBJ2-7, with D hard to call. This CDR3 region has 17 residues. Trimming stripped 1 base from V and 3 bases from J, with 19 bases between. Germline lookup yields CDR1 LNHDA and CDR2 SQIVND (reference sequence). The CDR3 region is CASSIGDHISRFYEQYF. CDR3 DNA: TGTGCCAGTAGTATAGGTGACCATATTTCCAGGTTCTACGAGCAGTACTTC. Looking up the rest from reference TRBV19 and TRBJ2-7 gives the full variable domain: DGGITQSPKYLFRKEGQNVTLSCEQNLNHDAMYWYRQDPGQGLRLIYYSQIVNDFQKGDIAEGYSVSREKKESFPLTVTSAQKNPTAFYLCASSIGDHISRFYEQYFGPGTRLTVT.

This clone was seen only a few times. The chain uses TRBV30 and TRBJ2-5; 8 positions agree with TRBD2. The CDR3 is made up of 13 amino acids. Per the germline V gene, CDR1 is GTSNPN and CDR2 is SVGIG (reference sequence). V lost 4 bases to trimming and J lost 4 bases; unmatched junction nucleotides: 5. The CDR3 is CAWKGAGGETQYF. The DNA for the CDR3 is TGTGCCTGGAAGGGTGCGGGGGGAGAGACCCAGTACTTC.

The chain couples TRBV4-3 to TRBJ2-4, with TRBD2 identical over 10 bases. The CDR3 is 16 residues long. Germline-derived CDR1 and CDR2 are LGHNA and YSLEER. Trimming cost V 2 bases and J 6 bases; bases outside gene matches: 7. CDR3 sequence (DNA): TGCGCCAGCAGCCAAAATCTAGCGGGAGTGGTAAACATTCAGTACTTC. It translates to CASSQNLAGVVNIQYF.

This clone was detected only a few times. This chain connects TRBV6-5 to TRBJ1-2; D possibly corresponds to TRBD1 (6 bases). In germline, CDR1 is MNHEY, CDR2 SVGAGI. The CDR3 length is 14 residues. V gave up 6 bases and J gave up 6 bases, with 17 bases separating them. The CDR3, as DNA: TGTGCCAGCAGGGACAGCGCCATCCGCCATGGCTACACCTTC. Encoded protein: CASRDSAIRHGYTF.

V gene TRBV4-2 combines with J gene TRBJ2-2; D not resolved. The CDR3 contains 15 residues. Trimming cost V 0 bases and J 0 bases, with 5 bases left between them. Germline V lookup: CDR1 LGHNA, CDR2 YNFKEQ. CDR3 residues: CASSQDTANTGELFF. In nucleotides, the CDR3 is TGTGCCAGCAGCCAAGATACCGCGAACACCGGGGAGCTGTTTTTT.

The chain employs TRBV11-2 and TRBJ2-2, with 8 positions matching TRBD1. The germline gives CDR1 SGHAT, CDR2 FQNNGV. V lost 5 bases and J lost 6; bases outside the gene matches: 11. This CDR3 comprises 16 residues. CDR3 in DNA: TGTGCCAGCAGCCGCAGGGGGCGCTCGGGATCCGGGGAGCTGTTTTTT. Amino acid sequence: CASSRRGRSGSGELFF.

This chain uses TRBV28 with TRBJ2-1; no reliable D call. The CDR3 loop spans 16 amino acids. The germline gives CDR1 MDHEN, CDR2 SYDVKM. Trimming removed 6 bases at V and 1 base at J, with 16 bases between. CDR3 sequence: CASSPKIKRSYNEQFF. CDR3 nucleotides: TGTGCCAGCAGCCCCAAAATTAAACGATCCTACAATGAGCAGTTCTTC.

J is TRBJ2-5 and V is TRBV4-3, with D perhaps given as TRBD1 or TRBD2 (5 bases each). CDR3 length: 18 residues. Germline V gene sequence: CDR1 LGHNA, CDR2 YSLEER. The V gene lost 3 bases and the J gene lost 1 base, with 21 bases spanning the gap. CDR3 protein: CASSHVRGGPQGQETQYF. The CDR3 region has the DNA TGCGCCAGCAGCCACGTAAGAGGAGGCCCGCAGGGCCAAGAGACCCAGTACTTC.

This clone was seen once. Here the CDR3 DNA reads TGTGCCAGCAGCTTAGAGGGGTACTCCTACGAGCAGTACTTC. Protein: CASSLEGYSYEQYF. The V call is TRBV7-9, the J call TRBJ2-7, with D possibly TRBD1 on 5 matching bases. Germline V gene sequence: CDR1 SEHNR, CDR2 FQNEAQ (reference sequence). This CDR3 comprises 14 residues. Trimming took 1 base from V and 0 from J, leaving 7 bases between them.

The table lists this clone with a count of one. DNA for the CDR3: TGTGCCAGCAGAACACCTTTAGGGCACTACGAGCAGTACTTC. Encoded protein: CASRTPLGHYEQYF. The J gene is TRBJ2-7, the V gene TRBV6-5; D gene uncertain. The V gene lost 6 bases and the J gene lost 3 bases, with 15 bases spanning the gap. There are 14 residues in the CDR3. CDR1 is MNHEY, CDR2 SVGAGI, per germline.

J is TRBJ1-5 and V is TRBV4-3, with 8 bases aligning to TRBD1. The V segment lost 1 base and the J segment 4 bases; nucleotides outside the gene matches: 3. The CDR3 has 15 residues. The germline V gene encodes CDR1 LGHNA and CDR2 YSLEER. The CDR3 region has the DNA TGCGCCAGCAGCCAAGCAGGGGGCGGGAATCAGCCCCAGCATTTT. Translating it yields CASSQAGGGNQPQHF.

CDR3 protein: CASSLIRMDTQYF. The CDR3 nucleotides are TGTGCCAGCAGTTTAATCAGAATGGATACGCAGTATTTT. V gene TRBV28 combines with J gene TRBJ2-3; D not resolved. This CDR3 has 13 residues. V was pared by 2 bases and J by 6 bases, with 9 bases between. Per germline, CDR1 MDHEN and CDR2 SYDVKM.

The chain joins TRBV7-8 to TRBJ1-3, with 7 bases aligning to TRBD1. Per germline, CDR1 SGHVS and CDR2 FQNEAQ. V shed 5 bases, J shed 4 bases, and the junction held 5 bases outside the gene matches. The CDR3 loop spans 14 amino acids. For the CDR3, the DNA is TGTGCCAGCAGCCGACAGGGAGCCGGAAACACCATATATTTT. It translates to CASSRQGAGNTIYF. The full variable domain, in which reference TRBV7-8 and TRBJ1-3 provide the parts outside the CDR3, is GAGVSQSPRYKVAKRGQDVALRCDPISGHVSLFWYQQALGQGPEFLTYFQNEAQLDKSGLPSDRFFAERPEGSVSTLKIQRTQQEDSAVYLCASSRQGAGNTIYFGEGSWLTVV.

V is TRBV5-1 and J is TRBJ2-7; 7 bases agree with TRBD2. CDR1 and CDR2 from the germline V gene are SGHRS and YFSETQ. J lost 0 bases, V lost 1 base, and 13 bases had no gene match. The CDR3 consists of 18 residues. CDR3 residues: CASSLPFGGGSYSYEQYF. CDR3 in DNA: TGCGCCAGCAGCTTGCCCTTCGGAGGCGGGAGCTACTCCTACGAGCAGTACTTC. Complete variable domain (other parts from reference TRBV5-1 and TRBJ2-7): KAGVTQTPRYLIKTRGQQVTLSCSPISGHRSVSWYQQTPGQGLQFLFEYFSETQRNKGNFPGRFSGRQFSNSRSEMNVSTLELGDSALYLCASSLPFGGGSYSYEQYFGPGTRLTVT.

V usage is TRBV2 and J usage is TRBJ1-4, with D unresolved. The germline V gene encodes CDR1 SNHLY and CDR2 FYNNEI. V was shortened by 6 bases and J by 3 bases, with 17 bases between the two germline ends. This CDR3 contains 16 residues. The CDR3 DNA follows: TGTGCCAGCAGACTAACCGGGAGGAGGGCTAATGAAAAACTGTTTTTT. It codes for CASRLTGRRANEKLFF. The whole variable domain, remainder taken from reference TRBV2 and TRBJ1-4, is EPEVTQTPSHQVTQMGQEVILRCVPISNHLYFYWYRQILGQKVEFLVSFYNNEISEKSEIFDDQFSVERPDGSNFTLKIRSTKLEDSAMYFCASRLTGRRANEKLFFGSGTQLSVL.

A few counts support this clone. This rearrangement joins TRBV28 to TRBJ1-2; D unclear. CDR3 length: 14 residues. V lost 3 bases and J 6 bases, leaving 14 bases between the germline ends. The germline CDR1 and CDR2 sequences are MDHEN and SYDVKM. In DNA form, the CDR3 reads TGTGCCAGCAGTTTCCCCCACGGGATGAATGGCTACACCTTC. Protein: CASSFPHGMNGYTF.

The V and J genes are TRBV6-5 and TRBJ2-3; D is possibly TRBD1 (5 bases). The CDR3 is made up of 13 amino acids. CDR1 MNHEY and CDR2 SVGAGI come from the germline V gene. V was shortened by 6 bases and J by 4 bases, with 11 bases between the two germline ends. The CDR3 nucleotides read TGTGCCAGCAGCAGGGTTTGGGCAGATACGCAGTATTTT. Encoded protein: CASSRVWADTQYF.

The chain carries TRBV11-1 and TRBJ2-6; tentative D call: TRBD2 (5 bases). CDR1 and CDR2 from the germline V gene are SGHAT and FQDESV (reference sequence). This CDR3 spans 15 amino acids. V lost 4 bases to trimming and J lost 0 bases, with 7 bases between them. CDR3 region: CASSYGISGANVLTF. The CDR3 DNA reads TGTGCCAGCAGCTACGGGATCTCTGGGGCCAACGTCCTGACTTTC.

This chain joins TRBV29-1 and TRBJ2-5; D is possibly TRBD2 (5 bases). V lost 6 bases to trimming and J lost 3 bases, with 23 bases between them. The CDR3 has 16 residues. Germline V gives CDR1 SQVTM, CDR2 ANQGSEA. The CDR3 region is CSVVGLAVNLKETQYF. DNA of the CDR3: TGCAGCGTGGTCGGGCTAGCCGTCAACCTGAAAGAGACCCAGTACTTC.

This chain links TRBV11-2 with TRBJ2-7, with no clear D. The germline V gene has CDR1 SGHAT and CDR2 FQNNGV. The V and J ends lost 5 bases and 2 bases respectively, with 16 bases between them. The CDR3 loop spans 15 amino acids. The CDR3 DNA reads as TGTGCCAGCAGCCATGGGTCAGAGAAAGCCTACGAGCAGTACTTC. Translation gives CASSHGSEKAYEQYF.

This clone was found once. The chain carries TRBV18 and TRBJ2-7; D gene uncertain. The CDR3 covers 13 residues. Germline V gives CDR1 KGHSH, CDR2 LQKENI. V lost 0 bases and J 2 bases, leaving 5 bases between the germline ends. This CDR3 reads CASSPPTAYEQYF. DNA of the CDR3: TGTGCCAGCTCACCACCTACAGCCTACGAGCAGTACTTC.

The chain carries TRBV28 and TRBJ1-5; D not certain. Germline V gives CDR1 MDHEN, CDR2 SYDVKM. This CDR3 is built from 11 residues. V was trimmed by 6 bases and J by 8 bases, leaving 8 bases between them. The CDR3 protein is CASSRLEPQHF. For the CDR3, the DNA is TGTGCCAGCAGCCGCTTAGAGCCCCAGCATTTT. Full variable domain (remainder filled in from reference TRBV28 and TRBJ1-5): DVKVTQSSRYLVKRTGEKVFLECVQDMDHENMFWYRQDPGLGLRLIYFSYDVKMKEKGDIPEGYSVSREKKERFSLILESASTNQTSMYLCASSRLEPQHFGDGTRLSIL.

This clone is a singleton in its sample. The chain links TRBV6-6 to TRBJ2-5, with a weak D call TRBD2 (6 bases). Germline assignment: CDR1 MNHNY and CDR2 SVGAGI (reference sequence). The germline V and J ends were trimmed by 5 bases and 5 bases, with 21 bases remaining between them. This CDR3 is 16 amino acids long. The CDR3: CASSTPISGSGETQYF. In nucleotides, the CDR3 is TGTGCCAGCAGTACCCCCATTTCCGGGAGCGGGGAGACCCAGTACTTC.

This chain links TRBV7-8 with TRBJ2-3; D not certain. Germline V CDR1 and CDR2: SGHVS, FQNEAQ. The CDR3 has 13 amino acids. V shed 6 bases and J shed 6 bases, with 13 bases lying between them. The CDR3: CASSSRPMDTQYF. The CDR3 DNA sequence: TGTGCCAGCAGTTCCCGACCGATGGATACGCAGTATTTT.

About this clone itself: Other DNA variants within this sample encode the same CDR3. The rearrangement uses TRBV29-1 and TRBJ2-2; 8 bases are shared with TRBD1. V lost 6 bases, J lost 4 bases, and 7 bases stayed unmatched. This CDR3 has 14 amino acids. Germline V lookup: CDR1 SQVTM, CDR2 ANQGSEA. CDR3 DNA sequence: TGCAGCGTCAGGGGGCAAGGTGGCACCGGGGAGCTGTTTTTT. Protein sequence: CSVRGQGGTGELFF.